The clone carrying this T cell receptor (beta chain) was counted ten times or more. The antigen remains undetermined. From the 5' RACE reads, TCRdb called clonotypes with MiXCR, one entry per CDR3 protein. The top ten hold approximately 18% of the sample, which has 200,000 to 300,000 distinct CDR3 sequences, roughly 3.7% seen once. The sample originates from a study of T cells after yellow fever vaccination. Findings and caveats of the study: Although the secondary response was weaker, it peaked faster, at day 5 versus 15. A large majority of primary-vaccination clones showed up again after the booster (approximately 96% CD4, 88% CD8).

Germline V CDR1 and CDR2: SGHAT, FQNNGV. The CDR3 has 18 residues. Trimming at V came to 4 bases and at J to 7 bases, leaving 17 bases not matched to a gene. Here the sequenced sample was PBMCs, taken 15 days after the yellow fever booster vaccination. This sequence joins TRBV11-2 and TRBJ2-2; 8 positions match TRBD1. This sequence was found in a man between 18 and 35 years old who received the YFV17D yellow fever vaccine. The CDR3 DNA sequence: TGTGCCAGCAGCTCTCAGTTGGACAGGGACAAGGTCGGCGGGGAGCTGTTTTTT. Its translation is CASSSQLDRDKVGGELFF.